This TCR beta chain appears in the sequencing data of a study of control samples from healthy donors and cancer patients. Data came from immunoSEQ multiplex PCR; TCRdb stores just in-frame clones and leaves some out. The sample records 95,000 to 110,000 clones, around 89% being singletons. This CDR3 comprises 14 residues. V was trimmed by 1 base and J by 5 bases, leaving 11 bases between them. Germline V gene sequence: CDR1 KGHSH, CDR2 LQKENI. The specimen was PBMCs. The TCR was taken from a man between 60 and 70 years old with lung cancer. The J gene is TRBJ1-1, the V gene TRBV18; D gene unclear. Written as DNA, the CDR3 is TGTGCCAGCTCACCACGGAGGGATGGGACTGAAGCTTTCTTT. Encoded protein: CASSPRRDGTEAFF.